The source of this TCR beta chain is a study of shared clonotypes between healthy human individuals. CD45RO-negative, CCR7-positively selected cells formed the naive CD8 fraction, excluding terminally differentiated effector memory CD45RA+ cells. The V and J ends lost 7 bases and 0 bases respectively, with 1 base between them. The CDR3 contains 11 residues. CDR1 and CDR2 from the germline V gene are MNHEY and SMNVEV (reference sequence). Produced via immunoSEQ multiplex PCR; TCRdb's table is partial and in-frame only. This table holds about 800,000 clones, 96% found once. The source material was naive CD8+ T cells sorted from blood. The sequence was collected from a young man in good health. J is TRBJ2-1 and V is TRBV27; D is undetermined. CDR3 bases: TGTGCCAGCAACTCCTACAATGAGCAGTTCTTC. Protein product: CASNSYNEQFF.